This passage covers 13 T cell receptor beta chains from one sample sequenced in a study of T cell responses to AZD1222 COVID-19 vaccine. Sequenced by immunoSEQ multiplex PCR; TCRdb stores in-frame clones only, minus some. The table shows about 85,000 clones, with 75% to 90% occurring only once. This specimen consisted of peripheral blood, obtained 28 days after the second AZD1222 dose. The receptors were gathered from an adult who received the AZD1222 COVID-19 vaccine.

The V call is TRBV24-1, the J call TRBJ2-1, with TRBD2 matching 10 bases. This CDR3 contains 18 residues. From germline, CDR1 is KGHDR and CDR2 SFDVKD. V lost 2 bases and J lost 0; bases outside the gene matches: 6. CDR3 bases: TGTGCCACCAGTGATTCTGGACTAGCGGAGGGCTCCTACAATGAGCAGTTCTTC. Its protein is CATSDSGLAEGSYNEQFF.

V is TRBV9 and J is TRBJ1-2; 8 bases match TRBD1. V dropped 0 bases and J dropped 8; count of bases not matched to a gene: 12. CDR1 and CDR2 (germline): SGDLS, YYNGEE. The CDR3 totals 16 residues. The CDR3 reads CASSVELRTGMEGYTF. The DNA of the CDR3 is TGTGCCAGCAGCGTAGAACTCAGGACAGGGATGGAGGGCTACACCTTC.

This sequence joins TRBV15 and TRBJ2-2, with D unclear. Looked up from germline, CDR1 is LNHNV and CDR2 is YYDKDF (reference sequence). Trimming took off 0 bases at V and 6 bases at J, with 8 bases between the two ends. CDR3 length: 14 residues. As DNA, the CDR3 is TGTGCCACCAGCAGAGATAGGCCGGCCGGGGAGCTGTTTTTT. Translated, it gives CATSRDRPAGELFF.

The gene calls are TRBV5-6 and TRBJ2-5; 8 bases align to TRBD1. The CDR3 runs to 13 residues. Looked up from germline, CDR1 is SGHDT and CDR2 is YYEEEE. The J segment lost 7 bases and the V segment lost 1 base, leaving 3 bases of the junction unmatched. The CDR3 DNA follows: TGTGCCAGCAGCTTGTCCACAGGGGGGACCCAGTACTTC. It codes for CASSLSTGGTQYF.

The chain recombines TRBV30 with TRBJ2-1; 10 positions match TRBD2. The CDR3 loop spans 14 amino acids. CDR1 and CDR2 (germline): GTSNPN, SVGIG (reference sequence). With V trimmed by 3 bases and J by 10 bases, 9 bases remained unmatched. For the CDR3, the DNA is TGTGCCTGGAGCACGGGGCTAGCGGGAGAGGAGCAGTTCTTC. It codes for CAWSTGLAGEEQFF.

This clone was detected once. The V and J genes are TRBV2 and TRBJ1-1; D is ambiguous. Germline lookup yields CDR1 SNHLY and CDR2 FYNNEI. Trimming removed 8 bases from V and 5 bases from J, with 15 bases in between. The CDR3 runs 13 residues. CDR3 nucleotides: TGTGCCAGCGTTGTAAAAGGCTGGACTGAAGCTTTCTTT. It codes for CASVVKGWTEAFF.

This chain joins TRBV5-1 and TRBJ2-2, with a possible D match to TRBD1 (5 bases). V lost 0 bases and J 6 bases, leaving 12 bases between the germline ends. Germline values: CDR1 SGHRS, CDR2 YFSETQ. The CDR3 covers 15 residues. The CDR3 region has the DNA TGCGCCAGCAGCTTGGTTTCAGGGTTGTCCGGGGAGCTGTTTTTT. Translation gives CASSLVSGLSGELFF.

The J gene is TRBJ2-3, the V gene TRBV24-1; D is ambiguous. Germline lookup yields CDR1 KGHDR and CDR2 SFDVKD. The CDR3 runs to 14 residues. Trimming stripped 3 bases from V and 7 bases from J, with 13 bases between. The CDR3 loop reads CATSDAKMRNTQYF. The CDR3 DNA sequence: TGTGCCACCAGTGATGCAAAGATGAGGAATACGCAGTATTTT.

This clone was seen a handful of times. The genes are TRBV19 and TRBJ1-4; TRBD1 matches 8 bases. Germline V lookup: CDR1 LNHDA, CDR2 SQIVND (reference sequence). This CDR3 contains 16 residues. V was clipped by 3 bases and J by 8 bases; unmatched bases: 11. CDR3 region: CASSMPAGGADEKLFF. DNA for the CDR3: TGTGCCAGTAGTATGCCAGCAGGGGGCGCCGACGAAAAACTGTTTTTT. The variable domain in full, completed from reference TRBV19 and TRBJ1-4, reads DGGITQSPKYLFRKEGQNVTLSCEQNLNHDAMYWYRQDPGQGLRLIYYSQIVNDFQKGDIAEGYSVSREKKESFPLTVTSAQKNPTAFYLCASSMPAGGADEKLFFGSGTQLSVL.

CDR3 DNA: TGCGCCAGCAGCAAGGGACTAGCGGATGACAATGAGCAGTTCTTC. It translates to CASSKGLADDNEQFF. This chain connects TRBV5-1 to TRBJ2-1, with 11 positions matching TRBD2. V shed 4 bases, J shed 5 bases, and the junction held 5 bases outside the gene matches. Per germline, CDR1 SGHRS and CDR2 YFSETQ. The CDR3 covers 15 residues.

V and J are TRBV7-9 and TRBJ2-3; 8 positions agree with TRBD2. CDR3 size: 12 residues. Germline CDR1 reads SEHNR; CDR2 reads FQNEAQ (reference sequence). The trim removed 5 bases at V and 10 bases at J, leaving 5 bases unmatched. The CDR3 here is CASSREGTAQYF. The CDR3 region has the DNA TGTGCCAGCAGCCGGGAGGGCACTGCGCAGTATTTT.

This chain uses TRBV6-1 with TRBJ2-7; 10 bases match TRBD1. Trimming took 0 bases from V and 4 from J; bases not matched to a gene: 6. From germline, CDR1 is MNHNS and CDR2 SASEGT. The CDR3 sequence is 16 residues long. The CDR3 here is CASSEAPGTGAYEQYF. The CDR3, as DNA: TGTGCCAGCAGTGAAGCCCCCGGGACAGGGGCTTACGAGCAGTACTTC.

The rearrangement joins TRBV7-8 to TRBJ1-5, with 8 positions matching TRBD1. There are 17 residues in the CDR3. Germline V gene data show CDR1 as SGHVS and CDR2 as FQNEAQ. V shed 1 base, J shed 3 bases, and the junction held 8 bases outside the gene matches. The CDR3 region has the DNA TGTGCCAGCAGCTTAGACATGTCCAGGGGGCCCAATCAGCCCCAGCATTTT. Translation: CASSLDMSRGPNQPQHF.